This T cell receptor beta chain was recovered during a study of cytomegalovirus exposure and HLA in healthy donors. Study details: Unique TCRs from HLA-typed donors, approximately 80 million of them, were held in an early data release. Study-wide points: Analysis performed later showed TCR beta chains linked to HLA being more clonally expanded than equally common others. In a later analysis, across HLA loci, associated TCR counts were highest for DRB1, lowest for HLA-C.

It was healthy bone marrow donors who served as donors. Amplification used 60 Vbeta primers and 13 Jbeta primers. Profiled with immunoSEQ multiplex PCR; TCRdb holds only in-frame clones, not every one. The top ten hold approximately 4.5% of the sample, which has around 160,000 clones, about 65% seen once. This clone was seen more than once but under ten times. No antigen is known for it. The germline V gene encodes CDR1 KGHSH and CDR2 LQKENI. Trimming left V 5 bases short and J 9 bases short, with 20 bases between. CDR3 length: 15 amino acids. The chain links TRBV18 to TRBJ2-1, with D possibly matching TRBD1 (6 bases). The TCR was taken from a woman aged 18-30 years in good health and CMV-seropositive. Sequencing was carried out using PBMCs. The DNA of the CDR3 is TGTGCCAGCTCAACATCACAGGGTCCTGTTAGTGAGCAGTTCTTC. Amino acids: CASSTSQGPVSEQFF.